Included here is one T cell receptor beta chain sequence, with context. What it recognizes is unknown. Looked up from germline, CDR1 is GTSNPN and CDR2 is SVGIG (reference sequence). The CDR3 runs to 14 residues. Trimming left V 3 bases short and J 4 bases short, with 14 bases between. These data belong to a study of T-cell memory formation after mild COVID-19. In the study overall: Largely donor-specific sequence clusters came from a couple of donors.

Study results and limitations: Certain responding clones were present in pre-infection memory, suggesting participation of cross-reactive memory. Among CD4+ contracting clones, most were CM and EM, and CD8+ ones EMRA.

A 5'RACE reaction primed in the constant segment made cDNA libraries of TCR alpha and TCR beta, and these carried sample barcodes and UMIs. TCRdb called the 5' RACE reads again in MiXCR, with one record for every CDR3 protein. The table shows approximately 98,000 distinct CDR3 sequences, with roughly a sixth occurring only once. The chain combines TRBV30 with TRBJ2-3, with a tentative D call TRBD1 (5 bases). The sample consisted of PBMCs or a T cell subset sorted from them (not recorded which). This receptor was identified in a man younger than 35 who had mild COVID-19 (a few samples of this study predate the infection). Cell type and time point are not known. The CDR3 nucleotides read TGTGCCTGGAGGGACAAAACAGGTTCAGATACGCAGTATTTT. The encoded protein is CAWRDKTGSDTQYF.